The next 2 T cell receptor beta chains were all read from a single sample in a study of regulatory T cells in long-lasting Graves disease. Arm-PCR with iRepertoire HTBI primers amplified the CDR3 regions for these TCR beta libraries. TCRdb reprocessed the multiplex PCR reads via MiXCR and lists one record per CDR3 protein. The sample includes 700,000 or so distinct CDR3 sequences, roughly 30% seen only once; the top ten take roughly 41%. Time point defined: persistent/refractory GD, antithyroid drugs over 5 years with positive TRAb. After RNA was extracted from PBMCs, the TCR library was made from it. The sample was peripheral blood mononuclear cells (PBMCs), taken when the disease was refractory, from a patient treated with antithyroid drugs. The receptor source for this set is a female donor with Graves disease.

As for this clonotype: A much larger clone lies a single base off, so this may be a read error. V gene TRBV12-3 or TRBV12-4 combines with J gene TRBJ1-1; a possible D gene is TRBD1 (5 bases). The CDR3 length is 17 residues. With 1 base removed from V and 1 base from J, the gap between germline ends came to 16 bases. The CDR3 spells CASSLDPDSPRNTEAFF. CDR3 DNA sequence: TGTGCCAGCAGTTTAGACCCCGACAGTCCCCGGAACACTGAAGCTTTCTTT.

This clonotype was seen a few times. The J gene is TRBJ2-5, the V gene TRBV19; D gene uncertain. CDR1 LNHDA and CDR2 SQIVND come from the germline V gene (reference sequence). The CDR3 contains 12 residues. Trimming removed 3 bases from V and 5 bases from J, with 7 bases in between. In DNA, the CDR3 is TGTGCCAGTAGTATGCGGTGGGAGACCCAGTACTTC. Protein product: CASSMRWETQYF.